A selection of T cell receptor beta chains follows, all from one sample in a study of control samples from healthy donors and cancer patients. The assay was immunoSEQ multiplex PCR, and TCRdb's table has in-frame clones only and misses some. The sample records 95,000 to 110,000 clones, approximately 90% being singletons. The sequenced sample consisted of PBMCs. The receptors shown here come from a man aged 60 to 75 with lung cancer. Both conserved end residues are part of each CDR3. D genes are given only for firm matches. Rows give clone size only sometimes, using once, few, many, or a class for an expanded clone.

d_call | cdr3_length | clone_size | j_call | v_call | cdr3_nt | cdr3_aa
. | 13 | . | TRBJ1-1 | TRBV7-3 | TGTGCCAGCAGCGCCCAGCAGGGAACTGAAGCTTTCTTT | CASSAQQGTEAFF
. | 12 | . | TRBJ2-7 | TRBV2 | TGTGCCAGCAGCCCCAACTGGGAAAAGCAGTACTTC | CASSPNWEKQYF
TRBD1 | 14 | once | TRBJ2-5 | TRBV24-1 | TGTGCCACCAGCCCGGGACAGGGTTTGGAGACCCAGTACTTC | CATSPGQGLETQYF
. | 15 | . | TRBJ1-6 | TRBV30 | TGTGCCTGGACCCCCAGGTCTAGGGATAATTCACCCCTCCACTTT | CAWTPRSRDNSPLHF
. | 12 | . | TRBJ1-1 | TRBV3-1/TRBV3-2 | TGTGCCAGCAGCCAAGGGAGTACTGAAGCTTTCTTT | CASSQGSTEAFF
. | 14 | . | TRBJ1-1 | TRBV18 | TGTGCCAGCTCGGACGGCGGGGGTCGCACTGAAGCTTTCTTT | CASSDGGGRTEAFF
. | 13 | few | TRBJ1-2 | TRBV12-3/TRBV12-4 | TGTGCCAGCAGCCTCAGGGGTGACTATGGCTACACCTTC | CASSLRGDYGYTF
. | 14 | few | TRBJ2-5 | TRBV15 | TGTGCCACCAGCAGAGCCTTTTACGGAGAGACCCAGTACTTC | CATSRAFYGETQYF
TRBD1 | 15 | . | TRBJ1-4 | TRBV11-3 | TGTGCCAGCAGCTCGACAGGGGGGAACCGTGAAAAACTGTTTTTT | CASSSTGGNREKLFF
. | 14 | . | TRBJ1-2 | TRBV19 | TGTGCCAGTACCCCTAGGGGATCTAACTATGGCTACACCTTC | CASTPRGSNYGYTF
. | 12 | . | TRBJ1-1 | TRBV13 | TGTGCCAGCAGCCAAGTGAACACTGAAGCTTTCTTT | CASSQVNTEAFF
TRBD2 | 18 | . | TRBJ2-3 | TRBV24-1 | TGTGCCACCAGTGATCTGCCCGGGACTAGCGGGGAAACAGATACGCAGTATTTT | CATSDLPGTSGETDTQYF